This TCR beta chain stems from a study of control samples from healthy donors and cancer patients. Clones were sequenced by immunoSEQ multiplex PCR, and TCRdb holds only the in-frame ones, with some missing. This sample has 80,000 or so clones, with roughly 91% found just once. Germline-derived CDR1 and CDR2 are SGHDN and FVKESK. This CDR3 spans 13 amino acids. The V and J ends lost 4 bases and 0 bases respectively, with 4 bases between them. The chain employs TRBV14 and TRBJ1-5; D gene unclear. The TCR comes from a man over 45 in good health. The sequenced sample was blood. The CDR3 coding sequence is TGTGCCAGCAGCCTCTATAGCAATCAGCCCCAGCATTTT. This encodes CASSLYSNQPQHF. Full variable domain (outside the CDR3, taken from reference TRBV14 and TRBJ1-5): EAGVTQFPSHSVIEKGQTVTLRCDPISGHDNLYWYRRVMGKEIKFLLHFVKESKQDESGMPNNRFLAERTGGTYSTLKVQPAELEDSGVYFCASSLYSNQPQHFGDGTRLSIL.